The present TCR beta chain was sequenced within a study of CD8 T cells in ankylosing spondylitis. General study findings and limits: Typical of ankylosing spondylitis blood, it appeared, was a TCR beta motif of under 10 highly homologous variants.

Germline V gene sequence: CDR1 MDHEN, CDR2 SYDVKM. The CDR3 sequence is 16 residues long. Trimming shortened V by 5 bases and J by 0 bases, and 15 bases separated the two germline ends. This clonotype was picked up many times. Antigen specificity is unknown. MiXCR was run by TCRdb on the 5' RACE reads, yielding one entry per CDR3 protein. The sample holds about 140,000 distinct CDR3 sequences, more than 5.5% seen once. The material sequenced was blood, either unsorted or a sorted T cell fraction (not recorded which). The sequence derives from a female donor with ankylosing spondylitis or in good health (not recorded which). The chain links TRBV28 to TRBJ2-3; D may be TRBD1 (6 bases). The CDR3 region has the DNA TGTGCCAGCAGTCCCTTCACTCAGGGGAGCACAGATACGCAGTATTTT. Translation: CASSPFTQGSTDTQYF. Filled out from reference TRBV28 and TRBJ2-3, the complete variable domain reads DVKVTQSSRYLVKRTGEKVFLECVQDMDHENMFWYRQDPGLGLRLIYFSYDVKMKEKGDIPEGYSVSREKKERFSLILESASTNQTSMYLCASSPFTQGSTDTQYFGPGTRLTVL.